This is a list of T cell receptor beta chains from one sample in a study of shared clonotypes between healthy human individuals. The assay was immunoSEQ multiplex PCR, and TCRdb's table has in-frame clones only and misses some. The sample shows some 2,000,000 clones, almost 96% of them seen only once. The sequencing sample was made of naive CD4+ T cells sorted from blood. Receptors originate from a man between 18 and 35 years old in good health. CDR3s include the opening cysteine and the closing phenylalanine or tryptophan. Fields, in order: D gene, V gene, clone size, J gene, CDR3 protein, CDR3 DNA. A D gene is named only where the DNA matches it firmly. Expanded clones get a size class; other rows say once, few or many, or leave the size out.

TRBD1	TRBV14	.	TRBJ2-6	CASSEERQGTGANVLTF	TGTGCCAGCAGCGAGGAGAGACAGGGCACTGGGGCCAACGTCCTGACTTTC
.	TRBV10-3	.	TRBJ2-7	CAISPGGNEQYF	TGTGCCATCAGCCCAGGGGGGAACGAGCAGTACTTC
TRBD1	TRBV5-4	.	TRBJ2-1	CASSWEQGRNEQFF	TGTGCCAGCAGCTGGGAACAGGGGCGGAATGAGCAGTTCTTC
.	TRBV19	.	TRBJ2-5	CASRITGTGNGETQYF	TGTGCCAGTAGGATTACCGGGACGGGCAACGGAGAGACCCAGTACTTC
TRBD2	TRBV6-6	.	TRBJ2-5	CASSYSPQRERETQYF	TGTGCCAGCAGTTACTCCCCCCAGCGGGAGCGGGAGACCCAGTACTTC
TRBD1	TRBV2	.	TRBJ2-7	CASSANTGTVYYEQYF	TGTGCCAGCAGTGCCAACACCGGGACAGTCTACTACGAGCAGTACTTC
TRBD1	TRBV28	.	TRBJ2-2	CASSRQGTGELFF	TGTGCCAGCAGTCGACAGGGAACCGGGGAGCTGTTTTTT
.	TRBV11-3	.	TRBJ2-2	CASSFLPRRGGELFF	TGTGCCAGCAGCTTCCTACCTAGAAGGGGCGGGGAGCTGTTTTTT
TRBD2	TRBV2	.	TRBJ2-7	CASSEAGRTSGYEQYF	TGTGCCAGCAGTGAAGCGGGAAGGACTAGCGGTTACGAGCAGTACTTC
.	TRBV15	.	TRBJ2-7	CATSRDRVLAYEQYF	TGTGCCACCAGCAGAGATCGTGTCTTAGCCTACGAGCAGTACTTC
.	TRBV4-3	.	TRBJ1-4	CASSQGNPATNEKLFF	TGCGCCAGCAGCCAGGGGAACCCTGCAACTAATGAAAAACTGTTTTTT
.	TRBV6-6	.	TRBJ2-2	CASSWRTQNTGELFF	TGTGCCAGCAGTTGGAGGACTCAGAACACCGGGGAGCTGTTTTTT
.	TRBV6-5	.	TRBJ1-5	CASSYSGGNNQPQHF	TGTGCCAGCAGTTACTCGGGGGGTAACAATCAGCCCCAGCATTTT
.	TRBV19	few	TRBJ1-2	CASSVTGGYGYTF	TGTGCCAGTAGTGTTACCGGAGGGTATGGCTACACCTTC
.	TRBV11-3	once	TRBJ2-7	CASSSSNYEQYF	TGTGCCAGCAGCTCAAGCAACTACGAGCAGTACTTC
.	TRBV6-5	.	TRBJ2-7	CASIGGPPYEQYF	TGTGCCAGCATAGGAGGGCCCCCATACGAGCAGTACTTC
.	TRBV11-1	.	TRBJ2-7	CASSIRPGMSSYEQYF	TGTGCCAGCAGCATTCGACCGGGAATGTCCTCCTACGAGCAGTACTTC
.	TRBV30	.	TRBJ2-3	CAWSTQGSGTDTQYF	TGTGCCTGGAGCACTCAGGGATCCGGCACAGATACGCAGTATTTT
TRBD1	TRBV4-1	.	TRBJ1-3	CASSQSAGTGEANTIYF	TGCGCCAGCAGCCAAAGCGCAGGGACAGGGGAAGCAAACACCATATATTTT
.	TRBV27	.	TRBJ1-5	CASSPGVLSNQPQHF	TGTGCCAGCAGTCCTGGTGTCCTTAGCAATCAGCCCCAGCATTTT
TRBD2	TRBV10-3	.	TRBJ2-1	CAISESRLAGAGNEQFF	TGTGCCATCAGTGAGTCGAGACTAGCGGGAGCGGGGAATGAGCAGTTCTTC
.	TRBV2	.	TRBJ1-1	CASSFSGTEAFF	TGTGCCAGCAGCTTTTCTGGGACTGAAGCTTTCTTT
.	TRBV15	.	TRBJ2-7	CATSRGGLAEYEQYF	TGTGCCACCAGCAGAGGGGGGCTAGCTGAATACGAGCAGTACTTC
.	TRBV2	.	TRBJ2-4	CASSWLQLAKNIQYF	TGTGCCAGCAGCTGGCTGCAGCTAGCCAAAAACATTCAGTACTTC
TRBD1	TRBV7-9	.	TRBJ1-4	CASSLALDRGTHRKLFF	TGTGCCAGCAGCTTAGCGTTGGACAGGGGGACCCATAGAAAACTGTTTTTT
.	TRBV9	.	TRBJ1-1	CASSVGTGNTEAFF	TGTGCCAGCAGCGTAGGTACAGGGAATACTGAAGCTTTCTTT
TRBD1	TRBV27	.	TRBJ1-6	CASRTGGANSPLHF	TGTGCCAGCAGGACAGGGGGCGCGAATTCACCCCTCCACTTT
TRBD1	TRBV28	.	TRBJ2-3	CASNTQGAGTDTQYF	TGTGCCAGCAATACCCAGGGGGCGGGCACAGATACGCAGTATTTT
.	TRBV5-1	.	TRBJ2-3	CASSSGGGSDTQYF	TGCGCCAGCAGCTCTGGTGGGGGATCAGATACGCAGTATTTT
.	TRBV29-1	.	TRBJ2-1	CSVVGQGGKDNEQFF	TGCAGCGTTGTCGGCCAGGGGGGCAAGGACAATGAGCAGTTCTTC
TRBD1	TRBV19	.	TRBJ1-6	CASKTGTGEDNSPLHF	TGTGCCAGTAAAACAGGGACAGGGGAGGATAATTCACCCCTCCACTTT
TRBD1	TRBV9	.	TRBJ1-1	CASSVDPGGTEAFF	TGTGCCAGCAGCGTAGATCCAGGGGGCACTGAAGCTTTCTTT
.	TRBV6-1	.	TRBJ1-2	CASRETLTVANYGYTF	TGTGCCAGCAGAGAAACACTGACGGTAGCTAACTATGGCTACACCTTC
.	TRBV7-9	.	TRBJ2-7	CASSLNANEQYF	TGTGCCAGCAGCTTAAATGCTAACGAGCAGTACTTC
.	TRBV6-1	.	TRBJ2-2	CASSEAGRGPNTGELFF	TGTGCCAGCAGTGAGGCGGGCAGGGGACCTAACACCGGGGAGCTGTTTTTT
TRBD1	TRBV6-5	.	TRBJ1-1	CASSWGQGWRNTEAFF	TGTGCCAGCAGTTGGGGACAGGGGTGGAGAAACACTGAAGCTTTCTTT
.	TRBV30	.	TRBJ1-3	CAWSTNPPGNTIYF	TGTGCCTGGAGTACTAACCCTCCTGGAAACACCATATATTTT
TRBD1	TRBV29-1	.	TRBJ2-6	CSVEIDRAHPGANVLTF	TGCAGCGTTGAAATAGACAGGGCACATCCTGGGGCCAACGTCCTGACTTTC
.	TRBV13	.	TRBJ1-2	CASSRRINYGYTF	TGTGCCAGCAGCCGACGGATTAACTATGGCTACACCTTC
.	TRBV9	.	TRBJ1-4	CASSVTGNEKLFF	TGTGCCAGCAGCGTTACAGGGAATGAAAAACTGTTTTTT
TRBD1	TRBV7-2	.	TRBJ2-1	CASSLGQGGYNEQFF	TGTGCCAGCAGCTTAGGACAGGGCGGGTACAATGAGCAGTTCTTC
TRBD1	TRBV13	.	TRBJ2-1	CASSSNDRVSYNEQFF	TGTGCCAGCAGCTCCAACGACAGGGTCTCCTACAATGAGCAGTTCTTC
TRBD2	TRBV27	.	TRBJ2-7	CASSLLAGGYEQYF	TGTGCCAGCAGTTTACTAGCGGGAGGGTACGAGCAGTACTTC
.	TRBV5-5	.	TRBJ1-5	CASSLFNSNQPQHF	TGTGCCAGCAGCTTGTTTAATAGCAATCAGCCCCAGCATTTT
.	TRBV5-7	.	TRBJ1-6	CASSLWVGVLSSYNSPLHF	TGTGCCAGCAGCTTATGGGTTGGGGTTTTGAGCTCCTATAATTCACCCCTCCACTTT
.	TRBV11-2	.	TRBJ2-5	CASSQIRGRAREETQYF	TGTGCCAGCAGCCAGATTAGGGGGAGGGCCCGAGAAGAGACCCAGTACTTC
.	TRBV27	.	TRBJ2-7	CASSLGRPSYEQYF	TGTGCCAGCAGCCTGGGGCGGCCTTCCTACGAGCAGTACTTC
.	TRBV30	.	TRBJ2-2	CAWSDPPGANTGELFF	TGTGCCTGGAGTGATCCCCCAGGAGCGAACACCGGGGAGCTGTTTTTT
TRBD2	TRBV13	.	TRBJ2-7	CASSQTGRLAGEGTYEQYF	TGTGCCAGCAGCCAGACAGGAAGACTAGCGGGAGAAGGGACCTACGAGCAGTACTTC
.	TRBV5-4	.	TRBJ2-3	CASSRVGSGTDTQYF	TGTGCCAGCAGCCGGGTAGGGAGTGGCACAGATACGCAGTATTTT
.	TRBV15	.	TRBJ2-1	CATSSAGLSRGFF	TGTGCCACCAGCAGCGCGGGGCTCAGCCGAGGGTTCTTC
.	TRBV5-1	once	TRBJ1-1	CASSFQGTRAISNTEAFF	TGCGCCAGCAGCTTCCAGGGCACTCGGGCGATCTCGAACACTGAAGCTTTCTTT
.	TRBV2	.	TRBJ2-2	CASSGQGSNTGELFF	TGTGCCAGCAGTGGCCAGGGATCCAACACCGGGGAGCTGTTTTTT
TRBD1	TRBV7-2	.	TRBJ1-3	CASSIGTGAGNTIYF	TGTGCCAGCAGCATCGGGACAGGGGCTGGAAACACCATATATTTT
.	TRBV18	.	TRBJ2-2	CASSPSRDTGELFF	TGTGCCAGCTCACCCTCTCGGGACACCGGGGAGCTGTTTTTT
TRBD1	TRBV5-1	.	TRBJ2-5	CASSLTGVETQYF	TGCGCCAGCAGCTTGACAGGGGTAGAGACCCAGTACTTC
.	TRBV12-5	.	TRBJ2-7	CASGHGTYEQYF	TGTGCTAGTGGCCACGGTACCTACGAGCAGTACTTC